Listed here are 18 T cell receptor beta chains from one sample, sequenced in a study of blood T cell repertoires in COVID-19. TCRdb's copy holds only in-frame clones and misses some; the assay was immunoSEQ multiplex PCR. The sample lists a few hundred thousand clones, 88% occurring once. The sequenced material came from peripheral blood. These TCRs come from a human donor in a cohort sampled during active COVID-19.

The CDR3: CASSYSFGGSDNYGYTF. The CDR3 DNA follows: TGTGCCAGCAGTTACTCCTTTGGGGGGTCGGATAACTATGGCTACACCTTC. J is TRBJ1-2 and V is TRBV6-2 or TRBV6-3; D possibly corresponds to TRBD1 (5 bases). The germline V and J ends were trimmed by 0 bases and 1 base, with 15 bases remaining between them. Germline V lookup: CDR1 MNHEY, CDR2 SVGEGT. The CDR3 totals 17 residues.

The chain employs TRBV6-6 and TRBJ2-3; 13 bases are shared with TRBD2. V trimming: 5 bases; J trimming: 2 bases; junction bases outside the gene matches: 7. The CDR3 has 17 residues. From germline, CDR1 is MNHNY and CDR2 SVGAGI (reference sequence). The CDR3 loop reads CASSRPGLAGFTDTQYF. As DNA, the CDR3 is TGTGCCAGCAGTCGACCGGGACTAGCGGGGTTCACAGATACGCAGTATTTT.

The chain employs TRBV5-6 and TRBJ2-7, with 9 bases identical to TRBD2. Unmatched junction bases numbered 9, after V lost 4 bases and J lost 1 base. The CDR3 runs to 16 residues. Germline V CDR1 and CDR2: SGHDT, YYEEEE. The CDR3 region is CASSPLAGEPSYEQYF. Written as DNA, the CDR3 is TGTGCCAGCAGCCCGTTAGCGGGGGAGCCTTCCTACGAGCAGTACTTC.

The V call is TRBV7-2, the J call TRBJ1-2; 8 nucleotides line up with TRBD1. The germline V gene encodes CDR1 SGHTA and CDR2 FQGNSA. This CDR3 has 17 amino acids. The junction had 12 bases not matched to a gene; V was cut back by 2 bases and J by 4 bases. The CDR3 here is CASSLRSGGEFGYGYTF. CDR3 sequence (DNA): TGTGCCAGCAGCTTAAGGTCAGGGGGCGAGTTCGGCTATGGCTACACCTTC.

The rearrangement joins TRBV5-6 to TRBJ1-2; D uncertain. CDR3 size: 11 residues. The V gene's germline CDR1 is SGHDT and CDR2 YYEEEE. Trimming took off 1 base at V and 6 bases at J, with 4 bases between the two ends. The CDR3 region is CASSLYHGYTF. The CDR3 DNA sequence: TGTGCCAGCAGCTTGTATCATGGCTACACCTTC. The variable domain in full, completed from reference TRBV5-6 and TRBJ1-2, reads DAGVTQSPTHLIKTRGQQVTLRCSPKSGHDTVSWYQQALGQGPQFIFQYYEEEERQRGNFPDRFSGHQFPNYSSELNVNALLLGDSALYLCASSLYHGYTFGSGTRLTVV.

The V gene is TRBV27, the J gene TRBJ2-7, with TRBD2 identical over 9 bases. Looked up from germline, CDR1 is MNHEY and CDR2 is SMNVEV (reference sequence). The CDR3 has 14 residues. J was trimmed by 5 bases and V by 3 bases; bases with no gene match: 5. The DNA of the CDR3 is TGTGCCAGCAGTTTTAGCGGGAGAAGCAACGAGCAGTACTTC. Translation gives CASSFSGRSNEQYF.

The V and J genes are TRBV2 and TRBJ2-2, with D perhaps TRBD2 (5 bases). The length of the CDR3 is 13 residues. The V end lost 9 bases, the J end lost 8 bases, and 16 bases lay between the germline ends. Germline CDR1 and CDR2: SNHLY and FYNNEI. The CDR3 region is CASLGPSGGELFF. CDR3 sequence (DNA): TGTGCCAGTTTGGGCCCTTCGGGAGGGGAGCTGTTTTTT.

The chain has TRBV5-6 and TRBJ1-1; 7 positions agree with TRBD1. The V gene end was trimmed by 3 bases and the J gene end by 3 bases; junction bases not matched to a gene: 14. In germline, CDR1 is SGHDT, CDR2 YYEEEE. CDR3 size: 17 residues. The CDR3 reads CASSYYRGLLRDTEAFF. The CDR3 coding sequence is TGTGCCAGCAGCTACTACAGGGGCCTTCTCCGGGACACTGAAGCTTTCTTT.

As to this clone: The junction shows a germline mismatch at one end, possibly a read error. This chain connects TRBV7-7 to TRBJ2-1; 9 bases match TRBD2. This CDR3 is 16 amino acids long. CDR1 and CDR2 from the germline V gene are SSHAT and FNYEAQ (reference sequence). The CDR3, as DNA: TGTGCTAGCAGCCCCCTCCGGGCGGGAGGGTACAATGAGCAGTTCTTC. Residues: CASSPLRAGGYNEQFF.

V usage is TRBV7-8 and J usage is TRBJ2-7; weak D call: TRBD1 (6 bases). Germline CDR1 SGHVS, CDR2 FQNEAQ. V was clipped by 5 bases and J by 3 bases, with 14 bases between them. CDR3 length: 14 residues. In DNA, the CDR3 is TGTGCCAGCAGCCCCATGGACAGATTCTACGAGCAGTACTTC. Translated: CASSPMDRFYEQYF.

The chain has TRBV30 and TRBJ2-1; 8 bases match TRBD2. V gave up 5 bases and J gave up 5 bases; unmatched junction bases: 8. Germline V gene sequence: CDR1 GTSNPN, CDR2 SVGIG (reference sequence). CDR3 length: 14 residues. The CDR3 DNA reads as TGTGCCTGGGAAGCGGGGGTTTGGGACAATGAGCAGTTCTTC. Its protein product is CAWEAGVWDNEQFF. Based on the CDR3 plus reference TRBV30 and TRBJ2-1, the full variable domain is SQTIHQWPATLVQPVGSPLSLECTVEGTSNPNLYWYRQAAGRGLQLLFYSVGIGQISSEVPQNLSASRPQDRQFILSSKKLLLSDSGFYLCAWEAGVWDNEQFFGPGTRLTVL.

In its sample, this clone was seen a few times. CDR3 region: CASSLNTVGGYTF. CDR3 coding DNA: TGTGCCAGCAGCCTAAATACAGTCGGTGGCTACACCTTC. This rearrangement joins TRBV11-2 to TRBJ1-2; D is unresolved. V was shortened by 5 bases and J by 7 bases, with 14 bases between the two germline ends. Germline V gene data show CDR1 as SGHAT and CDR2 as FQNNGV. CDR3 size: 13 residues.

CDR3 loop: CASWTETYGYTF. The DNA of the CDR3 is TGTGCCAGTTGGACAGAAACCTATGGCTACACCTTC. V is TRBV12-3 or TRBV12-4 and J is TRBJ1-2; a possible D gene is TRBD1 (6 bases). V lost 9 bases and J 4 bases, leaving 12 bases between the germline ends. The CDR3 runs 12 residues.

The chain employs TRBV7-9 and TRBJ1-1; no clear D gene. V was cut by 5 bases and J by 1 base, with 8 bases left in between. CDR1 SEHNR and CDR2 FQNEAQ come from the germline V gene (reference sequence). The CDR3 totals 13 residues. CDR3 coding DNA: TGTGCCAGCAGCCAGACACGGAACACTGAAGCTTTCTTT. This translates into CASSQTRNTEAFF. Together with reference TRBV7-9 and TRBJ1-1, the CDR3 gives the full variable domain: DTGVSQNPRHKITKRGQNVTFRCDPISEHNRLYWYRQTLGQGPEFLTYFQNEAQLEKSRLLSDRFSAERPKGSFSTLEIQRTEQGDSAMYLCASSQTRNTEAFFGQGTRLTVV.

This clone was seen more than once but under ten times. CDR3 nucleotides: TGTGCCAGCAGCAAGACTAATAACTATGGCTACACCTTC. Translating it yields CASSKTNNYGYTF. This chain joins TRBV3-1 (or the pseudogene TRBV3-2) and TRBJ1-2; D uncertain. The CDR3 consists of 13 residues. Germline CDR1 is LGHDT and CDR2 is YNNKEL (reference sequence). Trimming pared 5 bases from V and 1 base from J, leaving 8 bases between.

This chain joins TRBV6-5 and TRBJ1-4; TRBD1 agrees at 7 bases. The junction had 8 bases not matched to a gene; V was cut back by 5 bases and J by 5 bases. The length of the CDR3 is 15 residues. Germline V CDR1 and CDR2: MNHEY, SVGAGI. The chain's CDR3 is CASSRDSWRNEKLFF. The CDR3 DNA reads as TGTGCCAGCAGTAGGGACAGTTGGCGGAATGAAAAACTGTTTTTT.

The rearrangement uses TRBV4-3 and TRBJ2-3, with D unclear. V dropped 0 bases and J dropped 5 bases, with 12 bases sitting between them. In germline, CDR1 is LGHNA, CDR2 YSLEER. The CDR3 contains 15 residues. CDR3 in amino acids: CASSQDRSSVDTQYF. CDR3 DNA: TGCGCCAGCAGCCAAGACAGGTCATCGGTAGATACGCAGTATTTT.

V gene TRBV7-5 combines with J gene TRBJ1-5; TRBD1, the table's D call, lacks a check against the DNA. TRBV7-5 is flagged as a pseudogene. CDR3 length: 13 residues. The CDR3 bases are TGTGTTACAAATGACATCCACAATCAGCCCCAGCATTTT. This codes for CVTNDIHNQPQHF.